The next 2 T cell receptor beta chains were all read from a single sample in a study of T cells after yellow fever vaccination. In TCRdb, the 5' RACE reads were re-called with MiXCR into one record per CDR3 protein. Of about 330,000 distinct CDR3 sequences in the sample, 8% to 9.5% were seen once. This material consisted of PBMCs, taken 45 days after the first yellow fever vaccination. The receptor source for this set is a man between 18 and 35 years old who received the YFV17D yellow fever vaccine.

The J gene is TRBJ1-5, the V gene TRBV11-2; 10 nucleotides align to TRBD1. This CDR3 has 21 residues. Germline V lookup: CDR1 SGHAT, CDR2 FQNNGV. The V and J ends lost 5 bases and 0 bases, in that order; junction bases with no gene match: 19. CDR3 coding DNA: TGTGCCAGCAGCCCGGGGGGCATATCGGGACAGGGGAGTTTTAGCAATCAGCCCCAGCATTTT. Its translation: CASSPGGISGQGSFSNQPQHF.

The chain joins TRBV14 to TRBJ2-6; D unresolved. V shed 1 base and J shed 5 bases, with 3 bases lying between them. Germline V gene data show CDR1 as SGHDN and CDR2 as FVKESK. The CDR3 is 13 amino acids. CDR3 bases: TGTGCCAGCAGCCAAGGCTGGGCCAACGTCCTGACTTTC. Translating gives CASSQGWANVLTF.